The following is a T cell receptor beta chain sequence with its context. Antigen specificity is unknown. This specimen comes from a study of CD4+ T cells in melanoma. The CDR3 is 15 residues long. Trimming removed 0 bases at V and 3 bases at J, with 12 bases between. Per germline, CDR1 SGHRS and CDR2 YFSETQ. Data came from immunoSEQ multiplex PCR; TCRdb stores just in-frame clones and leaves some out. The table shows some 110,000 clones, with approximately 92% occurring only once. Study-wide results and limits: Neoantigen-specific CD4+ T cells in melanoma reportedly had diverse differentiation states. A reported correlation linked neoantigen-specific CD4+ T cells to CD8+, macrophage and B cell function.

Sequenced: peripheral blood. The TCR sequence derives from a human donor with melanoma. V and J are TRBV5-1 and TRBJ1-1, with D possibly TRBD1 on 5 matching bases. CDR3 protein: CASSLGVRGDTEAFF. DNA for the CDR3: TGCGCCAGCAGCTTGGGAGTCCGGGGGGACACTGAAGCTTTCTTT. The full variable domain, rest sourced from reference TRBV5-1 and TRBJ1-1, is KAGVTQTPRYLIKTRGQQVTLSCSPISGHRSVSWYQQTPGQGLQFLFEYFSETQRNKGNFPGRFSGRQFSNSRSEMNVSTLELGDSALYLCASSLGVRGDTEAFFGQGTRLTVV.